The sequence of this TCR beta chain was determined in a study of PD-L1 blockade in urothelial cancer. Overall study context: Most patients, twenty-five of 29, were males with bladder-origin cancer. A median roughly 150,000 T cells were found in blood samples. Study-level findings and limits: Durable-benefit cases showed more tumor-associated blood clone expansion at 3 weeks.

Trimming cost V 5 bases and J 1 base, with 12 bases left between them. The V gene's germline CDR1 is SGHTA and CDR2 FQGNSA. The CDR3 contains 15 residues. Concerning this clone: Its antigen remains unidentified.

There were between 1 and 8 samples from each patient, taken pretreatment and on-treatment. Libraries were prepared by immunoSEQ multiplex PCR; TCRdb keeps only in-frame clonotypes and omits some of them. The sample carries about 110,000 clones, under 85% recorded once. This clonotype originated in a man aged 50 or older with urothelial cancer. The chain uses TRBV7-2 and TRBJ1-5; D is possibly TRBD1 (6 bases). Material: PBMCs, obtained around atezolizumab (anti-PD-L1) treatment. The CDR3 bases are TGTGCCAGCAGCCAGTGGACAGCGAGCAATCAGCCCCAGCATTTT. It specifies CASSQWTASNQPQHF.